The 15 T cell receptor beta chains listed next were all sequenced from one sample in a study of Graves' ophthalmopathy and Graves' hyperthyroidism. Transcripts of RNA were the source for amplifying TCR beta CDR3 regions. The library came from an HTBI-primed first-round RT-PCR and a second-round multiplex PCR. TCRdb reprocessed the multiplex PCR reads with MiXCR, giving one entry per CDR3 protein. Here the sample spans about 550,000 distinct CDR3 sequences, just under 40% being singletons. The material sequenced was peripheral blood or thyroid tissue (not recorded which). These receptors were collected from an adult man with Graves' hyperthyroidism.

This clonotype was picked up many times. V usage is TRBV20-1 and J usage is TRBJ1-6, with 11 bases identical to TRBD1. CDR1 and CDR2 from the germline V gene are DFQATT and SNEGSKA (reference sequence). The CDR3 spans 13 residues. The CDR3 nucleotides read TGCAGCGTCCGGGACAGGGGGAATTCACCCCTCCACTTT. Translation gives CSVRDRGNSPLHF.

DNA for the CDR3: TGTGCCAGCAGCGTACTAGCGGGGGGAACCGGGGAGCTGTTTTTT. Translation: CASSVLAGGTGELFF. The V gene is TRBV4-2, the J gene TRBJ2-2; 12 bases align to TRBD2. The germline V gene has CDR1 LGHNA and CDR2 YNFKEQ. The CDR3 consists of 15 residues. Losses at the gene ends were 5 bases for V and 5 bases for J; bases not matched to a gene: 3.

This clonotype was recorded a few times. The chain combines TRBV6-5 with TRBJ1-4, with no clear D. Germline V lookup: CDR1 MNHEY, CDR2 SVGAGI. The CDR3 has 14 amino acids. Trimming pared 6 bases from V and 3 bases from J, leaving 11 bases between. CDR3 sequence: CASRMEFANEKLFF. In DNA, the CDR3 is TGTGCCAGCAGGATGGAGTTCGCTAATGAAAAACTGTTTTTT.

The CDR3: CASSLAPGEGHGQYF. The CDR3 DNA reads as TGTGCCAGCAGCTTAGCGCCAGGGGAAGGGCACGGGCAGTACTTC. The rearrangement links TRBV7-2 to TRBJ2-7; TRBD1 might be the D (6 bases). The V gene lost 0 bases and the J gene lost 9 bases, with 18 bases spanning the gap. The CDR3 runs to 15 residues. Germline V lookup: CDR1 SGHTA, CDR2 FQGNSA.

At least ten counts were recorded for this clonotype. The chain is built from TRBV7-9 and TRBJ2-7; D is perhaps TRBD1 or TRBD2 (7 bases each). The CDR3 is made up of 14 amino acids. V lost 3 bases, J lost 2 bases, and 11 bases lay in between. Germline assignment: CDR1 SEHNR and CDR2 FQNEAQ (reference sequence). The CDR3 DNA is TGTGCCAGCAGCTTTCCAGGGGGGGCCTACGAGCAGTACTTC. This gives the protein CASSFPGGAYEQYF.

At least ten counts were recorded for this clonotype. As DNA, the CDR3 is TGTGCCAGCAGCTCCCAGGGAGGGTCTGGGGCCAACGTCCTGACTTTC. Residues: CASSSQGGSGANVLTF. The V and J genes are TRBV7-9 and TRBJ2-6; TRBD2 matches 7 bases. Per germline, CDR1 SEHNR and CDR2 FQNEAQ (reference sequence). This CDR3 is 16 amino acids long. J was trimmed by 1 base and V by 4 bases; bases with no gene match: 4.

This clonotype was seen a single time. This chain uses TRBV5-1 with TRBJ2-5; TRBD1 aligns across 7 bases. The length of the CDR3 is 16 residues. In germline, CDR1 is SGHRS, CDR2 YFSETQ. Trimming removed 5 bases from V and 4 bases from J; junction bases left unmatched: 14. DNA for the CDR3: TGCGCCAGCAGACCCGGGACAGCAGGTTTGGGAGAGACCCAGTACTTC. This encodes CASRPGTAGLGETQYF.

The chain combines TRBV7-9 with TRBJ2-7; 7 nucleotides agree with TRBD1. CDR3 size: 16 residues. The ends lost 6 bases at V and 5 bases at J; junction bases unmatched: 16. From germline, CDR1 is SEHNR and CDR2 FQNEAQ (reference sequence). This chain's CDR3 is CASSPPLGQRFHEQYF. The CDR3 nucleotides are TGTGCCAGCAGTCCCCCTTTGGGACAGCGGTTCCACGAGCAGTACTTC.

The chain combines TRBV12-3 or TRBV12-4 with TRBJ1-5, with D perhaps matching TRBD1 (6 bases). The CDR3 is 16 amino acids. Trimming cost V 3 bases and J 7 bases, with 19 bases left between them. CDR3 nucleotides: TGTGCCAGCAGTTTTCGACAGGCCCGAAGGGACCAGCCCCAGCATTTT. It specifies CASSFRQARRDQPQHF.

This clonotype was counted ten times or more. The rearrangement links TRBV4-1 to TRBJ2-7, with TRBD1 matching over 9 bases. Looked up from germline, CDR1 is MGHRA and CDR2 is YSYEKL. With 1 base clipped from V and 4 bases from J, the junction kept 8 bases outside the gene matches. The CDR3 consists of 16 residues. The CDR3 nucleotides are TGCGCCAGCAGCCAAGTACCTACAGGGGGCGGATACGAGCAGTACTTC. Its protein is CASSQVPTGGGYEQYF.

This clonotype was seen ten or more times. The genes are TRBV27 and TRBJ1-6; D is undetermined. The CDR3 sequence is 16 residues long. V was trimmed by 0 bases and J by 7 bases, leaving 13 bases between them. CDR1 is MNHEY, CDR2 SMNVEV, per germline (reference sequence). The CDR3 bases are TGTGCCAGCAGTTTATCAGCGGCAGTGAAGAATTCACCCCTCCACTTT. Amino acids: CASSLSAAVKNSPLHF.

The CDR3 coding sequence is TGTGCCAGTAGTCATACAACCCTCTCTGGAAACACCATATATTTT. Amino acids: CASSHTTLSGNTIYF. The chain employs TRBV19 and TRBJ1-3; D not certain. Germline loops: CDR1 LNHDA, CDR2 SQIVND (reference sequence). The CDR3 is 15 residues long. Trimming stripped 5 bases from V and 0 bases from J, with 11 bases between.

The chain joins TRBV2 to TRBJ2-5; the match to TRBD1 covers 7 bases. The CDR3 is made up of 13 amino acids. In germline, CDR1 is SNHLY, CDR2 FYNNEI. V was clipped by 11 bases and J by 11 bases; unmatched bases: 17. The CDR3, as DNA: TGTGCCGACGAAGGGGGACAGTACAATGAGCAGTACTTC. Its protein product is CADEGGQYNEQYF.

This clonotype was seen at least ten times. The V call is TRBV11-3, the J call TRBJ2-6; no definite D call. Trimming cost V 3 bases and J 4 bases, with 10 bases left between them. The CDR3 is 15 amino acids. The V gene's germline CDR1 is SGHNT and CDR2 YENEEA. CDR3 loop: CASSLREAGANVLTF. The CDR3 DNA reads as TGTGCCAGCAGCTTGAGAGAGGCGGGGGCCAACGTCCTGACTTTC.

The rearrangement uses TRBV2 and TRBJ1-2; 9 bases are shared with TRBD1. The germline CDR1 and CDR2 sequences are SNHLY and FYNNEI. V was pared by 9 bases and J by 4 bases, with 6 bases of the junction left unmatched. CDR3 length: 13 amino acids. The CDR3 coding sequence is TGTGCCAGTTGGACAGGGGCCTCCTATGGCTACACCTTC. Translating gives CASWTGASYGYTF.